This entry concerns a single T cell receptor beta chain. The antigen remains undetermined. These data are taken from a study of cytomegalovirus exposure and HLA in healthy donors. V lost 8 bases, J lost 2 bases, and 6 bases lay in between. The CDR3 is 11 amino acids. From germline, CDR1 is MGHRA and CDR2 YSYEKL. Regarding the study as a whole: It was found in a later analysis that first-cohort TCR clusters tended to co-occur in the 100 to 150 validation repertoires. Through in vitro validation, three CMV-associated chains were shown to be specific for CMV antigens. According to the study, roughly 160 TCR beta chains were cytomegalovirus-associated.

Separate from the roughly 710-subject first cohort, the 120-subject validation cohort was the one that the donors belonged to. Assay used: immunoSEQ multiplex PCR; TCRdb lists only in-frame clones, some missing. The sample carries around 150,000 clones, roughly nine tenths recorded once. The receptor comes from a woman in her thirties in good health and CMV-seronegative. The sequencing sample was made of PBMCs. The chain is built from TRBV4-1 and TRBJ1-1; D gene uncertain. The CDR3 DNA reads as TGCGCCAGCGTTCAAAACACTGAAGCTTTCTTT. Protein sequence: CASVQNTEAFF.